This record concerns one T cell receptor beta chain sequence. Original handling: Amplification of reference gene primers provided the estimated nucleated cell counts. The table came from immunoSEQ multiplex PCR; TCRdb's copy has only in-frame clones and leaves some out. V and J calls and clone size are as listed in that table; D and trimming were resolved from the DNA. The sample has about 300,000 clones, around 89% seen once. Germline V lookup: CDR1 SGHTS, CDR2 YDEGEE. CDR3 size: 13 residues. With 0 bases removed from V and 3 bases from J, the gap between germline ends came to 4 bases. This sample is drawn from a study of blood T cell repertoires in COVID-19. Across the whole study: The United States, Italy and Spain supplied acute and convalescent COVID-19 samples. T cells, B-cell-depleted T cells, or PBMCs supplied cDNA or gDNA.

The sequenced sample was peripheral blood. This clonotype originated in a man aged 35 to 55 with acute or convalescent COVID-19. The chain has TRBV5-8 and TRBJ2-1, with no clear D. The CDR3 loop is CASSLANYNEQFF. DNA of the CDR3: TGTGCCAGCAGCTTGGCAAACTACAATGAGCAGTTCTTC.